The next 17 T cell receptor beta chains were all read from a single sample in a study of beta chain features in type 1 diabetes. The investigators reverse transcribed all of the isolated RNA, so they sequenced expressed TCRB transcripts. The data were produced by immunoSEQ multiplex PCR, yet TCRdb's version contains in-frame clones alone and is incomplete. The sample has about 220,000 clones, about 11% seen once. The sequencing input was central memory CD4+ T cells from blood. The receptors were sampled from a man younger than 35 in good health.

Points on this clone: This likely came from a read error, as a far larger clone is one base away. This specimen includes other DNA sequences encoding the same CDR3. The V call is TRBV29-1, the J call TRBJ2-7, with TRBD2 identical over 8 bases. The CDR3 contains 14 residues. Looked up from germline, CDR1 is SQVTM and CDR2 is ANQGSEA. V was pared by 6 bases and J by 0 bases, with 7 bases of the junction left unmatched. CDR3: CSVDRGTSSYEQYF. CDR3 in DNA: TGCAGCGTGGACCGGGGGACTAGCTCCTACGAGCAGTACTTC.

As regards this clone: This same CDR3 is encoded by further DNA sequences in the sample. The chain joins TRBV18 to TRBJ2-7; D possibly corresponds to TRBD1 (5 bases). With 6 bases removed from V and 2 bases from J, the gap between germline ends came to 11 bases. The CDR3 spans 13 residues. Germline CDR1 reads KGHSH; CDR2 reads LQKENI. In DNA, the CDR3 is TGTGCCAGCTCGCAGACAGCTGCCTACGAGCAGTACTTC. Protein: CASSQTAAYEQYF.

The chain uses TRBV6-1 and TRBJ2-3; a possible D gene is TRBD2 (6 bases). The germline V gene encodes CDR1 MNHNS and CDR2 SASEGT. Trimming took 0 bases from V and 1 from J, leaving 11 bases between them. CDR3 length: 16 amino acids. The CDR3 protein is CASSEAPGVGTDTQYF. The CDR3, as DNA: TGTGCCAGCAGTGAAGCGCCGGGGGTCGGCACAGATACGCAGTATTTT.

V is TRBV9 and J is TRBJ2-7, with 9 nucleotides matching TRBD1. This CDR3 has 15 residues. V was pared by 3 bases and J by 4 bases, with 8 bases of the junction left unmatched. Germline assignment: CDR1 SGDLS and CDR2 YYNGEE. Here the CDR3 DNA reads TGTGCCAGCAGCGCTACGGACAGGGGAGAATACGAGCAGTACTTC. This gives the protein CASSATDRGEYEQYF. Complete variable domain (other parts from reference TRBV9 and TRBJ2-7): DSGVTQTPKHLITATGQRVTLRCSPRSGDLSVYWYQQSLDQGLQFLIQYYNGEERAKGNILERFSAQQFPDLHSELNLSSLELGDSALYFCASSATDRGEYEQYFGPGTRLTVT.

This clone was counted a few times. The chain carries TRBV13 and TRBJ2-5; the match to TRBD2 covers 11 bases. CDR1 and CDR2 from the germline V gene are PRHDT and FYEKMQ (reference sequence). The CDR3 has 16 residues. Unmatched junction bases numbered 6, after V lost 4 bases and J lost 2 bases. CDR3 sequence (DNA): TGTGCCAGCAGCTCTCTAGCGGGAGGCCGGCAAGAGACCCAGTACTTC. Encoded protein: CASSSLAGGRQETQYF.

This clone was counted at least ten times. The chain employs TRBV28 and TRBJ2-3; D is possibly TRBD2 (6 bases). The length of the CDR3 is 13 residues. Trimming took off 3 bases at V and 5 bases at J, with 9 bases between the two ends. Germline V gene lookup returns CDR1 MDHEN and CDR2 SYDVKM. CDR3 sequence: CASSFYGRDTQYF. CDR3 DNA sequence: TGTGCCAGCAGTTTTTACGGGAGAGATACGCAGTATTTT.

The genes are TRBV7-2 and TRBJ1-2; D remains unclear. The CDR3 contains 11 residues. Per the germline V gene, CDR1 is SGHTA and CDR2 is FQGNSA. Trimming took 5 bases from V and 5 from J, leaving 6 bases between them. CDR3 sequence: CASSPEYGYTF. As DNA, the CDR3 is TGTGCCAGCAGCCCAGAGTATGGCTACACCTTC.

The V call is TRBV5-1, the J call TRBJ2-1; a possible D gene is TRBD1 (5 bases). The germline gives CDR1 SGHRS, CDR2 YFSETQ. V dropped 6 bases and J dropped 2 bases, with 12 bases sitting between them. The CDR3 contains 14 residues. The CDR3 nucleotides are TGCGCCAGCACCACCCAGGGCCCCTACAATGAGCAGTTCTTC. It codes for CASTTQGPYNEQFF. Variable domain in full (rest from reference TRBV5-1 and TRBJ2-1): KAGVTQTPRYLIKTRGQQVTLSCSPISGHRSVSWYQQTPGQGLQFLFEYFSETQRNKGNFPGRFSGRQFSNSRSEMNVSTLELGDSALYLCASTTQGPYNEQFFGPGTRLTVL.

This chain connects TRBV2 to TRBJ2-1, with D uncertain. In germline, CDR1 is SNHLY, CDR2 FYNNEI. Trimming left V 7 bases short and J 15 bases short, with 7 bases between. This CDR3 is 8 amino acids long. CDR3 loop: CASNLRFF. The CDR3 DNA reads as TGTGCCAGCAACCTCCGGTTCTTC.

This clone came up a few times. This chain joins TRBV28 and TRBJ1-5; no definite D call. Trimming removed 6 bases at V and 4 bases at J, with 7 bases between. CDR1 and CDR2 (germline): MDHEN, SYDVKM. This CDR3 comprises 12 residues. CDR3 loop: CASRRENQPQHF. The CDR3 nucleotides are TGTGCCAGCAGGAGGGAAAATCAGCCCCAGCATTTT. Based on the CDR3 plus reference TRBV28 and TRBJ1-5, the full variable domain is DVKVTQSSRYLVKRTGEKVFLECVQDMDHENMFWYRQDPGLGLRLIYFSYDVKMKEKGDIPEGYSVSREKKERFSLILESASTNQTSMYLCASRRENQPQHFGDGTRLSIL.

The chain uses TRBV7-9 and TRBJ2-1; the D gene is possibly TRBD2 (5 bases). Germline lookup yields CDR1 SEHNR and CDR2 FQNEAQ (reference sequence). The CDR3 loop spans 15 amino acids. V was pared by 5 bases and J by 8 bases, with 19 bases between. This chain's CDR3 is CASSRRTAVNDEQFF. CDR3 bases: TGTGCCAGCAGCCGCAGGACTGCTGTGAACGATGAGCAGTTCTTC.

The rearrangement joins TRBV9 to TRBJ2-7; no definite D call. The CDR3 is made up of 13 amino acids. Germline assignment: CDR1 SGDLS and CDR2 YYNGEE. Between the trimmed V and J ends, which lost 0 bases and 7 bases, there was a span of 11 bases. The CDR3 region has the DNA TGTGCCAGCAGCGTAGGCCTAGAAGTAGAGCAGTACTTC. Its protein is CASSVGLEVEQYF.

V usage is TRBV6-1 and J usage is TRBJ1-5; D is ambiguous. Trimming left V 7 bases short and J 0 bases short, with 10 bases between. This CDR3 spans 14 amino acids. Germline values: CDR1 MNHNS, CDR2 SASEGT. CDR3 amino acids: CASTTIYSNQPQHF. CDR3 DNA sequence: TGTGCCAGCACAACAATTTATAGCAATCAGCCCCAGCATTTT.

There are a few counts of this clone. The chain uses TRBV7-9 and TRBJ2-2; D call uncertain. CDR1 is SEHNR and CDR2 is FQNEAQ in the germline V gene (reference sequence). V shed 6 bases and J shed 7 bases, with 6 bases lying between them. The CDR3 runs 11 residues. The CDR3 coding sequence is TGTGCCAGCAGGGGTAGCGGGGAGCTGTTTTTT. This codes for CASRGSGELFF.

V gene TRBV29-1 combines with J gene TRBJ2-3, with 13 bases identical to TRBD2. CDR3 length: 16 residues. Germline CDR1 is SQVTM and CDR2 is ANQGSEA. After removal of 4 bases from V and 0 bases from J, the junction contained 4 bases not matched to a gene. This chain's CDR3 is CSVAGTSGASTDTQYF. CDR3 DNA sequence: TGCAGCGTTGCCGGGACTAGCGGGGCTAGCACAGATACGCAGTATTTT.

In this sample, this clone turned up a few times. The V gene is TRBV6-6, the J gene TRBJ1-5; 7 bases map to TRBD1. In germline, CDR1 is MNHNY, CDR2 SVGAGI (reference sequence). The trim removed 2 bases at V and 8 bases at J, leaving 12 bases unmatched. The CDR3 length is 16 residues. The CDR3 region is CASSYGDRAGMKPQHF. The CDR3 nucleotides are TGTGCCAGCAGTTACGGCGACAGGGCAGGAATGAAGCCCCAGCATTTT.

This clone occurred a few times. The V and J genes are TRBV7-2 and TRBJ2-3; D is uncertain. The V gene's germline CDR1 is SGHTA and CDR2 FQGNSA. The CDR3 is made up of 14 amino acids. Trimming cost V 5 bases and J 0 bases, with 9 bases left between them. CDR3 residues: CASSRERSTDTQYF. DNA for the CDR3: TGTGCCAGCAGCAGAGAGCGCAGCACAGATACGCAGTATTTT. Supplemented by reference TRBV7-2 and TRBJ2-3, the full variable domain reads GAGVSQSPSNKVTEKGKDVELRCDPISGHTALYWYRQSLGQGLEFLIYFQGNSAPDKSGLPSDRFSAERTGGSVSTLTIQRTQQEDSAVYLCASSRERSTDTQYFGPGTRLTVL.